The 27 T cell receptor beta chains presented below share a single source sample, sequenced in a study of identical twins. From the 5' RACE reads, TCRdb called clonotypes with MiXCR, one entry per CDR3 protein. Of under 900,000 distinct CDR3 sequences in the sample, roughly an eighth were seen once. These records were also assigned to another study, of yellow fever vaccine responses in identical twins.

Material for sequencing was PBMCs. These receptors were obtained from a woman between 18 and 29 years old in good health.

V is TRBV3-1 and J is TRBJ2-2, with 7 nucleotides matching TRBD2. This CDR3 is 17 amino acids long. V shed 2 bases, J shed 7 bases, and the junction held 13 bases outside the gene matches. The V gene's germline CDR1 is LGHDT and CDR2 YNNKEL (reference sequence). The DNA for the CDR3 is TGTGCCAGCAGCCAAAGGGGAGGGGCTAGCCGGAGCGGGGAGCTGTTTTTT. It codes for CASSQRGGASRSGELFF. Full variable domain (missing parts from reference TRBV3-1 and TRBJ2-2): DTAVSQTPKYLVTQMGNDKSIKCEQNLGHDTMYWYKQDSKKFLKIMFSYNNKELIINETVPNRFSPKSPDKAHLNLHINSLELGDSAVYFCASSQRGGASRSGELFFGEGSRLTVL.

The rearrangement joins TRBV9 to TRBJ2-3; 8 bases align to TRBD1. Trimming cost V 4 bases and J 0 bases; bases outside gene matches: 7. Germline V CDR1 and CDR2: SGDLS, YYNGEE. The CDR3 spans 16 residues. CDR3 loop: CASSSRQGSSTDTQYF. CDR3 DNA sequence: TGTGCCAGCAGCTCCAGACAGGGGTCTAGCACAGATACGCAGTATTTT.

The genes are TRBV7-9 and TRBJ2-7, with TRBD2 matching over 15 bases. After removal of 7 bases from V and 6 bases from J, the junction contained 7 bases not matched to a gene. CDR1 SEHNR and CDR2 FQNEAQ come from the germline V gene (reference sequence). The CDR3 spans 15 residues. The CDR3, as DNA: TGTGCCAGCACCCCAGGGACTAGCGGGAGGTTCGAGCAGTACTTC. This gives the protein CASTPGTSGRFEQYF.

The CDR3 bases are TGTGCTAGTGGTTTGACCCGGGACAGGGGGGTGAACACCGGGGAGCTGTTTTTT. This sequence encodes CASGLTRDRGVNTGELFF. This chain uses TRBV12-5 with TRBJ2-2; TRBD1 aligns across 11 bases. Germline V gives CDR1 LGHNT, CDR2 FRNRAP. Unmatched junction bases numbered 6, after V lost 2 bases and J lost 1 base. This CDR3 region has 18 residues.

The gene calls are TRBV7-9 and TRBJ2-7; D might be TRBD1 or TRBD2, each matching 6 bases. Trimming removed 0 bases from V and 7 bases from J, with 10 bases in between. Looked up from germline, CDR1 is SEHNR and CDR2 is FQNEAQ (reference sequence). The CDR3 covers 13 residues. CDR3 sequence (DNA): TGTGCCAGCAGCTTAGCGAAGGGGGGTGAGCAGTACTTC. This encodes CASSLAKGGEQYF.

This clonotype was counted ten times or more. The gene calls are TRBV11-2 and TRBJ2-1; a possible D gene is TRBD2 (5 bases). CDR1 is SGHAT and CDR2 is FQNNGV in the germline V gene. Trimming pared 5 bases from V and 8 bases from J, leaving 13 bases between. The CDR3 extends over 13 amino acids. The CDR3 loop reads CASSIPGNYEQFF. Written as DNA, the CDR3 is TGTGCCAGCAGCATACCGGGGAACTATGAGCAGTTCTTC.

The chain uses TRBV24-1 and TRBJ2-6; tentatively, D is TRBD1 (7 bases). V lost 2 bases, J lost 0 bases, and 19 bases lay in between. CDR3 length: 20 amino acids. The germline V gene encodes CDR1 KGHDR and CDR2 SFDVKD. The CDR3 bases are TGTGCCACCAGTGATTCAGGTCCGGGACAGACTAGCTCTGGGGCCAACGTCCTGACTTTC. Encoded protein: CATSDSGPGQTSSGANVLTF.

This clonotype was counted many times. J is TRBJ2-7 and V is TRBV18, with D perhaps TRBD1 (5 bases). The germline gives CDR1 KGHSH, CDR2 LQKENI. This CDR3 spans 17 amino acids. Trimming removed 2 bases at V and 2 bases at J, with 19 bases between. The CDR3: CASSPSSATEIPYEQYF. Written as DNA, the CDR3 is TGTGCCAGCTCACCAAGCTCAGCGACAGAAATTCCCTACGAGCAGTACTTC.

This clonotype was observed many times. This chain joins TRBV12-3 or TRBV12-4 and TRBJ2-7, with D unresolved. The V end was cut by 3 bases, the J end by 7 bases, with 7 bases between. The CDR3 consists of 11 residues. The CDR3 region has the DNA TGTGCCAGCAGTTTTCTGGAGGAGCAGTACTTC. It is translated as CASSFLEEQYF.

This clonotype came up many times. V usage is TRBV4-1 and J usage is TRBJ2-1; 12 bases are shared with TRBD2. The CDR3 loop spans 15 amino acids. Germline-derived CDR1 and CDR2 are MGHRA and YSYEKL. J was trimmed by 8 bases and V by 4 bases; bases with no gene match: 6. The DNA of the CDR3 is TGCGCCAGCAGCCGAGGACTAGCGGGGATGGATGAGCAGTTCTTC. Its protein is CASSRGLAGMDEQFF.

The J gene is TRBJ2-7, the V gene TRBV11-2; D might be TRBD2 (6 bases). Germline loops: CDR1 SGHAT, CDR2 FQNNGV. With 5 bases removed from V and 5 bases from J, the gap between germline ends came to 19 bases. The CDR3 extends over 15 amino acids. The CDR3 reads CASSLNIGGIHEQYV. CDR3 in DNA: TGTGCCAGCAGCCTTAATATTGGAGGGATCCACGAGCAGTACGTC.

The chain joins TRBV29-1 to TRBJ2-2; D perhaps matches TRBD1 (6 bases). Trimming left V 4 bases short and J 1 base short, with 10 bases between. CDR1 and CDR2 (germline): SQVTM, ANQGSEA. CDR3 length: 14 residues. The CDR3 DNA reads as TGCAGCGTTGTTAGGACAGTGAACACCGGGGAGCTGTTTTTT. Its protein product is CSVVRTVNTGELFF.

The chain uses TRBV28 and TRBJ1-5; D is unclear. This CDR3 is built from 12 residues. CDR1 MDHEN and CDR2 SYDVKM come from the germline V gene. Between the trimmed V and J ends, which lost 7 bases and 4 bases, there was a span of 8 bases. The CDR3 DNA is TGTGCCAGCAACCTGAAAAATCAGCCCCAGCATTTT. Amino acid sequence: CASNLKNQPQHF.

This clonotype was observed many times. The chain couples TRBV12-3 or TRBV12-4 to TRBJ1-5; TRBD1 aligns across 8 bases. The CDR3 consists of 15 residues. V dropped 6 bases and J dropped 2; count of bases not matched to a gene: 6. The CDR3 nucleotides read TGTGCCAGCAGGTTGGACAGGGATGGCAATCAGCCCCAGCATTTT. Its translation is CASRLDRDGNQPQHF.

This clonotype was seen ten or more times. This chain joins TRBV12-3 or TRBV12-4 and TRBJ1-6; D is ambiguous. V lost 0 bases, J lost 7 bases, and 7 bases lay in between. This CDR3 has 14 amino acids. CDR3 nucleotides: TGTGCCAGCAGTTTAGCGCTGGGGAATTCACCCCTCCACTTT. Protein product: CASSLALGNSPLHF.

This clonotype was detected ten times or more. The V call is TRBV6-5, the J call TRBJ2-5; maybe TRBD2 (6 bases). Trimming took off 2 bases at V and 5 bases at J, with 15 bases between the two ends. The CDR3 extends over 15 amino acids. Germline-derived CDR1 and CDR2 are MNHEY and SVGAGI. In DNA form, the CDR3 reads TGTGCCAGCAGTTACCAACTAGCTTCCGTGGAGACCCAGTACTTC. Amino acids: CASSYQLASVETQYF.

The chain carries TRBV12-3 or TRBV12-4 and TRBJ2-6; D gene ambiguous. V lost 7 bases, J lost 1 base, and 11 bases lay in between. This CDR3 region has 15 residues. The CDR3: CASTPGWSGANVLTF. CDR3 sequence (DNA): TGTGCCAGCACCCCTGGGTGGTCTGGGGCCAACGTCCTGACTTTC.

This clonotype was found many times. V usage is TRBV6-1 and J usage is TRBJ2-1, with D unclear. This CDR3 has 16 residues. Germline-derived CDR1 and CDR2 are MNHNS and SASEGT. V lost 2 bases and J 3 bases, leaving 14 bases between the germline ends. Written as DNA, the CDR3 is TGTGCCAGCAGTGAACCTCCCCTCAGCCGCTACAATGAGCAGTTCTTC. Encoded protein: CASSEPPLSRYNEQFF.

This clonotype appeared a few times. The chain uses TRBV29-1 and TRBJ2-3; TRBD2 agrees at 7 bases. The germline CDR1 and CDR2 sequences are SQVTM and ANQGSEA. Trimming removed 6 bases from V and 2 bases from J; junction bases left unmatched: 5. This CDR3 is built from 13 residues. CDR3 coding DNA: TGCAGCGTCTCTAGCGGTCTCACAGATACGCAGTATTTT. Translating gives CSVSSGLTDTQYF.

This clonotype was recorded at least ten times. This chain joins TRBV12-3 or TRBV12-4 and TRBJ2-1, with D unresolved. V was cut by 5 bases and J by 0 bases, with 17 bases left in between. This CDR3 region has 17 residues. The CDR3 DNA reads as TGTGCCAGCAGTCGGCTGGGTCCCCCTTACTCCTACAATGAGCAGTTCTTC. Protein sequence: CASSRLGPPYSYNEQFF.

The chain links TRBV5-1 to TRBJ2-1; a possible D gene is TRBD1 (5 bases). Germline CDR1 is SGHRS and CDR2 is YFSETQ. Trimming took off 0 bases at V and 10 bases at J, with 8 bases between the two ends. The CDR3 totals 12 residues. In DNA form, the CDR3 reads TGCGCCAGCAGCTTGGAGACAGTGGAGCAGTTCTTC. This codes for CASSLETVEQFF.

This clonotype appeared many times. The chain employs TRBV13 and TRBJ1-3; TRBD1 is a possible D gene (6 bases). CDR3 length equals 16 residues. Per the germline V gene, CDR1 is PRHDT and CDR2 is FYEKMQ (reference sequence). V was shortened by 4 bases and J by 0 bases, with 13 bases between the two germline ends. The CDR3 protein is CASSSRDTYSGNTIYF. In DNA form, the CDR3 reads TGTGCCAGCAGCTCAAGGGACACCTACTCTGGAAACACCATATATTTT.

This chain links TRBV15 with TRBJ2-3; D uncertain. Trimming left V 7 bases short and J 1 base short, with 6 bases between. The CDR3 runs to 12 residues. Germline V CDR1 and CDR2: LNHNV, YYDKDF (reference sequence). CDR3 coding DNA: TGTGCCACCACCGACGGCACAGATACGCAGTATTTT. Protein sequence: CATTDGTDTQYF.

The rearrangement uses TRBV18 and TRBJ2-2; D possibly matches TRBD1 or TRBD2 (5 bases each). CDR1 KGHSH and CDR2 LQKENI come from the germline V gene. The V end was cut by 3 bases, the J end by 6 bases, with 14 bases between. This CDR3 region has 15 residues. This CDR3 is CASSPGATEAGELFF. CDR3 coding DNA: TGTGCCAGCTCACCTGGGGCGACGGAGGCCGGGGAGCTGTTTTTT. Complete variable domain (other parts from reference TRBV18 and TRBJ2-2): NAGVMQNPRHLVRRRGQEARLRCSPMKGHSHVYWYRQLPEEGLKFMVYLQKENIIDESGMPKERFSAEFPKEGPSILRIQQVVRGDSAAYFCASSPGATEAGELFFGEGSRLTVL.

The genes are TRBV20-1 and TRBJ2-5; tentatively, D is TRBD2 (7 bases). In germline, CDR1 is DFQATT, CDR2 SNEGSKA (reference sequence). The CDR3 is made up of 13 amino acids. The V end was cut by 3 bases, the J end by 7 bases, with 15 bases between. The CDR3 loop reads CSASGGRGGTQYF. In nucleotides, the CDR3 is TGCAGTGCTAGTGGCGGGAGAGGGGGGACCCAGTACTTC.

The table lists this clonotype with many counts. This chain connects TRBV5-6 to TRBJ2-3, with D uncertain. The V gene lost 2 bases and the J gene lost 6 bases, with 16 bases spanning the gap. This CDR3 is built from 15 residues. Germline CDR1 is SGHDT and CDR2 is YYEEEE. CDR3 sequence reads: CASSLIGTGSDTQYF. CDR3 nucleotide sequence: TGTGCCAGCAGCTTAATTGGTACGGGTTCCGATACGCAGTATTTT.

The chain uses TRBV7-6 and TRBJ2-5; D is possibly TRBD1 (7 bases). Trimming removed 1 base from V and 1 base from J, with 25 bases in between. Germline V gene sequence: CDR1 SGHVS, CDR2 FNYEAQ. The CDR3 runs to 20 residues. This chain's CDR3 is CASSLVTHLLAGGTQETQYF. DNA of the CDR3: TGTGCCAGCAGCTTAGTGACCCACCTTTTAGCAGGGGGGACCCAAGAGACCCAGTACTTC.